This is a list of T cell receptor beta chains from one sample in a study of regulatory T cells in long-lasting Graves disease. TCRdb redid the calling of the multiplex PCR reads with MiXCR, one entry per CDR3 protein. This table has 420,000 or so distinct CDR3 sequences, approximately 16% appearing once. Separately, the same data were catalogued under a study of T cells in Graves' hyperthyroidism and ophthalmopathy.

This material consisted of peripheral blood mononuclear cells (PBMCs), taken at new diagnosis, from a patient treated with antithyroid drugs. These receptors all come from a woman under 30 with Graves disease. The CDR3 runs from the conserved cysteine through the conserved F or W. The D gene is left open where the match is weak. Rows may omit the clone size; those that give it use once, few, many or a size class.

clone size	V gene	D gene	J gene	CDR3 protein	CDR3 DNA
many	TRBV20-1	TRBD2	TRBJ2-1	CSAPLAGAYNEQFF	TGCAGTGCTCCGCTAGCGGGAGCTTACAATGAGCAGTTCTTC
NA	TRBV29-1	TRBD2	TRBJ2-2	CSVSVGLAMSGELFF	TGCAGCGTATCAGTGGGACTAGCGATGTCCGGGGAGCTGTTTTTT
many	TRBV28	NA	TRBJ2-1	CASSYTMGGFEQFF	TGTGCCAGCAGCTACACGATGGGGGGCTTTGAGCAGTTCTTC
few	TRBV19	NA	TRBJ2-7	CASRVAGGTYYEQYF	TGTGCCAGTAGAGTCGCAGGGGGGACCTACTACGAGCAGTACTTC
many	TRBV2	NA	TRBJ1-3	CVRKSGNTIYF	TGTGTCCGGAAATCTGGAAACACCATATATTTT
many	TRBV20-1	TRBD1	TRBJ1-1	CSARGQGANTEAFF	TGCAGTGCTAGGGGACAGGGGGCGAACACTGAAGCTTTCTTT
many	TRBV6-1	TRBD2	TRBJ2-2	CASSRRAGGLNTGELFF	TGTGCCAGCAGTCGACGAGCGGGAGGCCTAAACACCGGGGAGCTGTTTTTT
many	TRBV7-8	TRBD2	TRBJ2-1	CASSLVRESSNEQFF	TGTGCCAGCAGCTTAGTGCGGGAGTCCTCCAATGAGCAGTTCTTC
many	TRBV27	NA	TRBJ1-1	CASSLLHPRQYTEAFF	TGTGCCAGCAGTTTACTCCATCCCCGACAGTATACTGAAGCTTTCTTT
few	TRBV18	NA	TRBJ2-7	CASSPGGRSSSYEQYF	TGTGCCAGCTCACCGGGGGGCCGAAGTAGCTCCTACGAGCAGTACTTC
many	TRBV3-1	TRBD2	TRBJ2-7	CASSHKAGGYYEQYF	TGTGCCAGCAGCCATAAAGCGGGAGGCTACTACGAGCAGTACTTC
NA	TRBV27	NA	TRBJ2-1	CASSSMGLTGEQFF	TGTGCCAGCAGTTCGATGGGCCTAACAGGCGAGCAGTTCTTC
NA	TRBV28	NA	TRBJ1-6	CASMAVLNSPLHF	TGTGCCAGCATGGCAGTACTTAATTCACCCCTCCACTTT
many	TRBV7-2	NA	TRBJ2-3	CASSDGEVGDTQYF	TGTGCCAGCAGCGATGGAGAAGTGGGAGATACGCAGTATTTT
many	TRBV6-1	NA	TRBJ2-7	CASRKQGEGYEQYF	TGTGCCAGCAGGAAGCAGGGGGAGGGCTACGAGCAGTACTTC
many	TRBV29-1	NA	TRBJ1-3	CSVGVSQQSTIYF	TGCAGCGTTGGGGTGTCGCAACAAAGCACCATATATTTT
NA	TRBV10-3	NA	TRBJ2-3	CAIGGVTDTQYF	TGTGCCATCGGCGGGGTTACAGATACGCAGTATTTT
NA	TRBV14	TRBD1	TRBJ1-4	CASSPGQGTTNEKLFF	TGTGCCAGCAGCCCTGGACAGGGGACAACTAATGAAAAACTGTTTTTT
NA	TRBV29-1	NA	TRBJ2-7	CSARDGTEAYEQYF	TGCAGTGCTAGAGATGGGACGGAGGCGTACGAGCAGTACTTC
NA	TRBV6-4	NA	TRBJ1-2	CASSDGTQSHYGYTF	TGTGCCAGCAGTGACGGGACCCAAAGTCACTATGGCTACACCTTC
NA	TRBV29-1	TRBD2	TRBJ2-7	CSVRVTGGPTEQYF	TGCAGCGTCAGAGTCACGGGAGGGCCTACCGAGCAGTACTTC
many	TRBV12-3/TRBV12-4	NA	TRBJ1-1	CASSLGGVNTEAFF	TGTGCCAGCAGTTTAGGAGGGGTTAACACTGAAGCTTTCTTT
few	TRBV7-2	NA	TRBJ2-7	CASSPGWDYEQYF	TGTGCCAGCAGCCCCGGGTGGGATTACGAGCAGTACTTC
many	TRBV11-1	NA	TRBJ2-7	CASSSKLRAGNEQYF	TGTGCCAGCAGCTCCAAACTACGGGCAGGGAACGAGCAGTACTTC
many	TRBV5-5	NA	TRBJ1-1	CASSLSLSTEAFF	TGTGCCAGCAGCTTGTCCCTAAGCACTGAAGCTTTCTTT
many	TRBV5-1	TRBD1	TRBJ1-1	CASRNQLQGASTEAFF	TGCGCCAGCCGAAATCAATTGCAGGGGGCTTCGACTGAAGCTTTCTTT
few	TRBV5-1	NA	TRBJ1-1	CAGSLQTGNTEAFF	TGCGCCGGCAGCTTGCAGACCGGTAACACTGAAGCTTTCTTT
many	TRBV11-3	TRBD2	TRBJ2-3	CASSITSGSRSTDTQYF	TGTGCCAGCAGCATCACTAGCGGGAGTCGTAGCACAGATACGCAGTATTTT
NA	TRBV27	NA	TRBJ2-5	CASRALADPQETQYF	TGTGCCAGCAGAGCCCTGGCGGACCCTCAAGAGACCCAGTACTTC